The next 23 T cell receptor beta chains were all read from a single sample in a study of T cell responses to AZD1222 COVID-19 vaccine. The assay was immunoSEQ multiplex PCR, and TCRdb's table has in-frame clones only and misses some. The table has tens of thousands of clones, approximately 85% seen once; the top ten hold 26%. The sequencing here drew on peripheral blood, taken 28 days after the second AZD1222 dose. Source of these receptors: an adult who received the AZD1222 COVID-19 vaccine.

This chain uses TRBV21-1 with TRBJ1-4; the D call of TRBD1 is as the table states it, not checked on the DNA. TRBV21-1 is shown as a pseudogene. There are 15 residues in the CDR3. In nucleotides, the CDR3 is TGTGCCAGCAGCAAATTCACAGGGGGAGGCGAAAAACTGTTTTTT. Translated, it gives CASSKFTGGGEKLFF.

The table lists this clone with a count of one. The rearrangement uses TRBV10-3 and TRBJ2-7, with D perhaps being TRBD1 or TRBD2 (6 bases each). The CDR3 loop spans 17 amino acids. Germline CDR1 reads ENHRY; CDR2 reads SYGVKD. Trimming took off 0 bases at V and 3 bases at J, with 18 bases between the two ends. CDR3 loop: CAISESKGRRGSYEQYF. The CDR3, as DNA: TGTGCCATCAGTGAGTCCAAGGGTAGGAGGGGGAGCTACGAGCAGTACTTC.

This clone was counted a few times. The V and J genes are TRBV5-1 and TRBJ1-1; 8 bases are a match to TRBD1. Trimming took 8 bases from V and 6 from J; bases not matched to a gene: 6. There are 12 residues in the CDR3. Germline assignment: CDR1 SGHRS and CDR2 YFSETQ. CDR3 nucleotide sequence: TGCGCCAGTGGACAGGGAGGGCCTGAAGCTTTCTTT. The encoded protein is CASGQGGPEAFF.

This chain joins TRBV19 and TRBJ2-2; D gene ambiguous. Between the trimmed V and J ends, which lost 7 bases and 0 bases, there was a span of 12 bases. Per germline, CDR1 LNHDA and CDR2 SQIVND (reference sequence). The CDR3 contains 15 residues. The CDR3 region has the DNA TGTGCCAGTAAGTCCCTCGGGTCGAACACCGGGGAGCTGTTTTTT. Protein product: CASKSLGSNTGELFF.

The chain carries TRBV7-9 and TRBJ1-5; possible D gene TRBD1, 5 bases. The CDR3 is made up of 15 amino acids. The V end was cut by 5 bases, the J end by 4 bases, with 15 bases between. The germline gives CDR1 SEHNR, CDR2 FQNEAQ (reference sequence). The CDR3 loop is CASSQGNTGNQPQHF. The CDR3 nucleotides read TGTGCCAGCAGCCAAGGGAATACAGGTAATCAGCCCCAGCATTTT.

This clone was recorded a few times. J is TRBJ2-1 and V is TRBV7-3, with D perhaps TRBD2 (5 bases). The germline V and J ends were trimmed by 8 bases and 5 bases, with 16 bases remaining between them. The CDR3 sequence is 14 residues long. Looked up from germline, CDR1 is SGHTA and CDR2 is FQGTGA. CDR3 coding DNA: TGTGCCAGCTCGCCGGGAACCCTTAACAATGAGCAGTTCTTC. Its protein is CASSPGTLNNEQFF.

V gene TRBV5-5 combines with J gene TRBJ2-1, with 7 bases aligning to TRBD2. The CDR3 spans 17 residues. V trimming: 0 bases; J trimming: 4 bases; junction bases outside the gene matches: 10. CDR1 SGHKS and CDR2 YYEKEE come from the germline V gene (reference sequence). Here the CDR3 reads CASSLAYNSGMYNEQFF. CDR3 sequence (DNA): TGTGCCAGCAGCTTGGCGTATAACAGCGGGATGTACAATGAGCAGTTCTTC.

The V and J genes are TRBV5-1 and TRBJ2-4, with unresolved D. CDR3 length: 13 residues. The V gene's germline CDR1 is SGHRS and CDR2 YFSETQ. V was pared by 0 bases and J by 7 bases, with 8 bases between. CDR3 residues: CASSLEQLNIQYF. CDR3 nucleotides: TGCGCCAGCAGCTTGGAACAGTTGAACATTCAGTACTTC. Based on the CDR3 plus reference TRBV5-1 and TRBJ2-4, the full variable domain is KAGVTQTPRYLIKTRGQQVTLSCSPISGHRSVSWYQQTPGQGLQFLFEYFSETQRNKGNFPGRFSGRQFSNSRSEMNVSTLELGDSALYLCASSLEQLNIQYFGAGTRLSVL.

The rearrangement uses TRBV7-6 and TRBJ2-7; D not certain. The germline gives CDR1 SGHVS, CDR2 FNYEAQ. The CDR3 extends over 12 amino acids. V was trimmed by 5 bases and J by 4 bases, leaving 9 bases between them. This chain's CDR3 is CASSPNKYEQYF. The CDR3 DNA is TGTGCCAGCAGCCCAAACAAGTACGAGCAGTACTTC.

The rearrangement joins TRBV5-4 to TRBJ2-5; a weak D match, TRBD2 (6 bases). V was cut by 0 bases and J by 2 bases, with 11 bases left in between. The CDR3 is made up of 15 amino acids. The V gene's germline CDR1 is SGHNT and CDR2 YYREEE (reference sequence). CDR3 coding DNA: TGTGCCAGCAGCTTGGATTGGAGGGATCAAGAGACCCAGTACTTC. This gives the protein CASSLDWRDQETQYF.

The V and J genes are TRBV27 and TRBJ1-6; tentatively, D is TRBD1 (6 bases). V lost 1 base and J 9 bases, leaving 10 bases between the germline ends. Germline CDR1 is MNHEY and CDR2 is SMNVEV (reference sequence). This CDR3 contains 14 residues. The CDR3 protein is CASSLYRVGSPLHF. In nucleotides, the CDR3 is TGTGCCAGCAGTTTATACAGGGTGGGTTCACCCCTCCACTTT.

CDR3 sequence: CASSFPGGGYGYTF. The CDR3 nucleotides read TGTGCCAGCAGCTTCCCCGGCGGTGGCTATGGCTACACCTTC. The rearrangement uses TRBV13 and TRBJ1-2, with unresolved D. This CDR3 has 14 amino acids. V lost 3 bases and J 4 bases, leaving 12 bases between the germline ends. Germline V lookup: CDR1 PRHDT, CDR2 FYEKMQ (reference sequence).

This clone appeared once. V and J are TRBV9 and TRBJ2-3; 8 positions agree with TRBD2. Germline CDR1 SGDLS, CDR2 YYNGEE. The junction had 6 bases not matched to a gene; V was cut back by 1 base and J by 5 bases. The CDR3 is made up of 15 amino acids. DNA for the CDR3: TGTGCCAGCAGCGTATATGCGGGAGGTGGAGATACGCAGTATTTT. Translating gives CASSVYAGGGDTQYF.

The J gene is TRBJ1-2, the V gene TRBV6-1; D is uncertain. The CDR3 is 15 residues long. The germline V gene has CDR1 MNHNS and CDR2 SASEGT. V dropped 6 bases and J dropped 8 bases, with 22 bases sitting between them. The CDR3 here is CASSQGLGEPGGYTF. CDR3 DNA: TGTGCCAGCAGCCAAGGGCTTGGAGAACCGGGAGGCTACACCTTC.

This clone was picked up a small number of times. The gene calls are TRBV19 and TRBJ2-1; possibly TRBD2 for D (5 bases). This CDR3 region has 15 residues. Germline values: CDR1 LNHDA, CDR2 SQIVND (reference sequence). Between the trimmed V and J ends, which lost 4 bases and 4 bases, there was a span of 14 bases. The CDR3 DNA follows: TGTGCCAGTAGTACAACCTTGGACTCTTACAATGAGCAGTTCTTC. Translated: CASSTTLDSYNEQFF.

This clone has a single count. The V gene is TRBV10-3, the J gene TRBJ2-2; D gene uncertain. Trimming shortened V by 2 bases and J by 4 bases, and 5 bases separated the two germline ends. This CDR3 has 13 residues. Per the germline V gene, CDR1 is ENHRY and CDR2 is SYGVKD. CDR3 residues: CAISELPTGELFF. The CDR3 bases are TGTGCCATCAGTGAGCTTCCCACCGGGGAGCTGTTTTTT.

The chain couples TRBV19 to TRBJ2-6; 8 bases align to TRBD1. Germline CDR1 LNHDA, CDR2 SQIVND (reference sequence). J lost 4 bases, V lost 5 bases, and 13 bases had no gene match. This CDR3 spans 18 amino acids. CDR3 amino acids: CASSSLTGASGGANVLTF. The CDR3 bases are TGTGCCAGTAGTTCCCTGACAGGGGCCTCGGGGGGGGCCAACGTCCTGACTTTC.

The chain recombines TRBV11-3 with TRBJ2-1; 8 bases agree with TRBD2. Per the germline V gene, CDR1 is SGHNT and CDR2 is YENEEA. The ends lost 4 bases at V and 1 base at J; junction bases unmatched: 3. The length of the CDR3 is 15 residues. CDR3 region: CASSSGGVSYNEQFF. As DNA, the CDR3 is TGTGCCAGCAGCTCGGGAGGGGTATCCTACAATGAGCAGTTCTTC.

The genes are TRBV4-3 and TRBJ1-5, with D unresolved. Germline V gives CDR1 LGHNA, CDR2 YSLEER. V was cut by 1 base and J by 1 base, with 17 bases left in between. The CDR3 covers 18 residues. In DNA form, the CDR3 reads TGCGCCAGCAGCCAAGTGGAAGGGTATCCGGGAAGCAATCAGCCCCAGCATTTT. Translation: CASSQVEGYPGSNQPQHF.

This sequence joins TRBV7-3 and TRBJ2-1, with D unclear. CDR1 and CDR2 from the germline V gene are SGHTA and FQGTGA. The CDR3 runs 15 residues. Trimming left V 4 bases short and J 0 bases short, with 10 bases between. The CDR3 coding sequence is TGTGCCAGCAGCTCTGATCTGGACTCCTACAATGAGCAGTTCTTC. Translated: CASSSDLDSYNEQFF.

The chain recombines TRBV10-1 with TRBJ1-2; TRBD1 aligns across 10 bases. After removal of 9 bases from V and 7 bases from J, the junction contained 8 bases not matched to a gene. This CDR3 comprises 13 residues. Per germline, CDR1 WNHNN and CDR2 SYGVQD (reference sequence). This chain's CDR3 is CARLGQGVSGYTF. CDR3 bases: TGCGCCAGGCTAGGACAGGGGGTTTCTGGCTACACCTTC.

This clone is a singleton in its sample. The V and J genes are TRBV12-3 or TRBV12-4 and TRBJ2-2, with D possibly TRBD2 on 5 matching bases. V lost 4 bases to trimming and J lost 5 bases, with 8 bases between them. The CDR3 length is 13 residues. The CDR3 nucleotides are TGTGCCAGCAGTTCACTAGAGACCGGGGAGCTGTTTTTT. Its protein is CASSSLETGELFF.

The chain combines TRBV7-9 with TRBJ1-1; the D gene is possibly TRBD1 (5 bases). Germline CDR1 SEHNR, CDR2 FQNEAQ (reference sequence). The CDR3 length is 12 residues. V lost 11 bases and J lost 3, with 13 bases in between. CDR3 bases: TGTGCCCTCACGGGACGGCACACTGAAGCTTTCTTT. Its translation is CALTGRHTEAFF.